This is a list of T cell receptor delta chains from one sample in a study of gamma-delta T cells after stem cell transplantation. TCRdb re-analyzed the RT-PCR reads via CATT. The repertoire includes some 3,000 delta-chain clones, roughly 1.6% of them detected once, and roughly two fifths sits in the top ten. Sequenced sample: gamma-delta T cells. The receptors here all came from a human donor. It is not recorded whose cells these are; they may come from a transplant donor. Each CDR3 is given with its conserved first and last residue. Fields, in order: CDR3 length, clone size, V gene, J gene, D gene, CDR3 protein, CDR3 DNA. A D gene is named only where the DNA matches it firmly. Size tells how often a clone was seen (once, few, many) or the class of an expanded clone, and some rows leave it out.

9	few	TRDV2	TRDJ1	.	CACGNKLIF	TGTGCCTGTGGTAATAAACTCATCTTT
14	medium-sized	TRDV2	TRDJ1	TRDD3	CACDALGDSDKLIF	TGTGCCTGTGACGCCCTGGGGGATTCCGATAAACTCATCTTT
18	medium-sized	TRDV2	TRDJ1	TRDD3	CACEPLDWGTRPTDKLIF	TGTGCCTGTGAGCCCCTCGACTGGGGGACCCGTCCCACCGATAAACTCATCTTT
20	medium-sized	TRDV2	TRDJ3	TRDD3	CACDRILTGGPSWDTRQMFF	TGTGCCTGTGACCGAATCCTTACTGGGGGACCCTCCTGGGACACCCGACAGATGTTTTTC
19	medium-sized	TRDV2	TRDJ1	TRDD3	CACDPVLGDTPLYTDKLIF	TGTGCCTGTGACCCAGTACTGGGGGATACGCCTTTGTACACCGATAAACTCATCTTT
12	.	TRDV2	TRDJ1	TRDD3	CACDTLGDTVIF	TGTGCCTGTGACACACTGGGGGATACCGTCATCTTT
18	.	TRDV2	TRDJ3	.	CACDEAQRSSWDTRQMFF	TGTGCCTGTGACGAAGCCCAACGGAGCTCCTGGGACACCCGACAGATGTTTTTC
18	medium-sized	TRDV2	TRDJ1	TRDD3	CACESLYGSGGYVNKLIF	TGTGCCTGTGAGTCCCTGTATGGATCTGGGGGATACGTCAATAAACTCATCTTT
17	medium-sized	TRDV2	TRDJ1	TRDD3	CACDPLLGEAYTDKLIF	TGTGCCTGTGACCCTTTGCTGGGGGAGGCGTACACCGATAAACTCATCTTT
19	medium-sized	TRDV1	TRDJ1	TRDD3	CALGGPSVLLRGGWRELIF	TGTGCTCTTGGGGGGCCGAGTGTCCTCTTACGTGGGGGATGGCGGGAACTCATCTTT
17	.	TRDV3	TRDJ3	.	CAHTWWLSPWDTRQMFF	TGTGCCCACACCTGGTGGCTGAGCCCCTGGGACACCCGACAGATGTTTTTC
17	medium-sized	TRDV2	TRDJ1	TRDD3	CACDPLRVRGDPDKLIF	TGTGCCTGTGACCCCCTCCGTGTTCGGGGGGATCCCGATAAACTCATCTTT
18	many	TRDV2	TRDJ1	TRDD3	CACDTVGGGYANTDKLIF	TGTGCCTGTGACACCGTGGGTGGGGGATACGCCAACACCGATAAACTCATCTTT
18	large	TRDV2	TRDJ1	TRDD3	CACDTVGLGDTGTDKLIF	TGTGCCTGTGACACCGTCGGACTGGGGGATACTGGCACCGATAAACTCATCTTT
17	few	TRDV2	TRDJ1	TRDD3	CACDALVLGDATDKLIF	TGTGCCTGTGACGCGCTAGTACTGGGGGATGCCACCGATAAACTCATCTTT
17	medium-sized	TRDV2	TRDJ1	TRDD3	CACDNLLLGGSADKLIF	TGTGCCTGTGACAACCTTCTACTGGGGGGATCGGCCGATAAACTCATCTTT
21	.	TRDV2	TRDJ3	TRDD3	CACDTAPLGDTSSWDTRQMFF	TGTGCCTGTGACACCGCACCCCTGGGGGATACCAGCTCCTGGGACACCCGACAGATGTTTTTC
24	medium-sized	TRDV1	TRDJ1	TRDD3	CALGYCGTSLVLGERPQYTDKLIF	TGTGCTCTTGGGTATTGCGGGACCTCACTTGTACTGGGGGAACGGCCCCAGTACACCGATAAACTCATCTTT
17	few	TRDV2	TRDJ1	.	CACDSLGHTRRTDKLIF	TGTGCCTGTGACTCACTGGGACATACCCGACGGACCGATAAACTCATCTTT
16	few	TRDV2	TRDJ1	.	CACDTVGEPSTDRLIF	TGTGCCTGTGACACCGTTGGGGAACCTTCAACCGATAGACTCATCTTT